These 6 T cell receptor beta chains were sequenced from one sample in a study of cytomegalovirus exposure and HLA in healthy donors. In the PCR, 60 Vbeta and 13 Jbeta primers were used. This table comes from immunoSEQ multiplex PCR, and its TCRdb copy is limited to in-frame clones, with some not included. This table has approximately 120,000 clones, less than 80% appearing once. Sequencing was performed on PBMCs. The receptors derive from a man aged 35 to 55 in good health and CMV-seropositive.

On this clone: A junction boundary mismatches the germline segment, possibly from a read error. The CDR3 loop reads CSSSLRGDYGYTF. In nucleotides, the CDR3 is TGTTCCAGCAGCCTCCGGGGGGACTATGGCTACACCTTC. The chain employs TRBV7-9 and TRBJ1-2; tentatively, D is TRBD1 (5 bases). Germline lookup yields CDR1 SEHNR and CDR2 FQNEAQ (reference sequence). This CDR3 contains 13 residues.

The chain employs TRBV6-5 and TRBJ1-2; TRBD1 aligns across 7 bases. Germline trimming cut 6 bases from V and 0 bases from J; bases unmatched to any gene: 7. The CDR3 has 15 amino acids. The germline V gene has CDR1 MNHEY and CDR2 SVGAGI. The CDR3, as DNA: TGTGCCAGCAGGGAGACAGGGAAGGCTAACTATGGCTACACCTTC. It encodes CASRETGKANYGYTF.

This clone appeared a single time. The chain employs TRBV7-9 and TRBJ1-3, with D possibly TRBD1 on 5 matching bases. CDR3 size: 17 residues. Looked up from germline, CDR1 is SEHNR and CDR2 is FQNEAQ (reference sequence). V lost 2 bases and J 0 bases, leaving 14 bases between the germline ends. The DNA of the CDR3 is TGTGCCAGCAGCTTACTCGGCAGGGCCAACTCTGGAAACACCATATATTTT. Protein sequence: CASSLLGRANSGNTIYF.

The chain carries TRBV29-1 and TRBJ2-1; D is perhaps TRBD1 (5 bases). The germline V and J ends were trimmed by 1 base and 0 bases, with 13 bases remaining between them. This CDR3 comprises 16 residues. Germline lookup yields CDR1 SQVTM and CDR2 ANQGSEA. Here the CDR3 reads CSVEGASRDSYNEQFF. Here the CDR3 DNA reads TGCAGCGTTGAAGGGGCTTCCAGGGACTCCTACAATGAGCAGTTCTTC.

This chain's CDR3 is CASSVHTQGIYGYTF. CDR3 in DNA: TGTGCCAGCAGTGTACACACACAGGGTATCTATGGCTACACCTTC. The chain has TRBV2 and TRBJ1-2, with D possibly being TRBD1 (6 bases). The CDR3 sequence is 15 residues long. Germline V lookup: CDR1 SNHLY, CDR2 FYNNEI. V shed 4 bases and J shed 4 bases, with 16 bases lying between them.

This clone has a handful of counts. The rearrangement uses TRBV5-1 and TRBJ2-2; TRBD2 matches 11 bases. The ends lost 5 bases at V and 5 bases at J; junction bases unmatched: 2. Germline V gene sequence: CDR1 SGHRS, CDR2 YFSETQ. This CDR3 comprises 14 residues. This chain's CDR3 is CASRTSGTTGELFF. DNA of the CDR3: TGCGCCAGCAGGACTAGCGGGACAACCGGGGAGCTGTTTTTT.